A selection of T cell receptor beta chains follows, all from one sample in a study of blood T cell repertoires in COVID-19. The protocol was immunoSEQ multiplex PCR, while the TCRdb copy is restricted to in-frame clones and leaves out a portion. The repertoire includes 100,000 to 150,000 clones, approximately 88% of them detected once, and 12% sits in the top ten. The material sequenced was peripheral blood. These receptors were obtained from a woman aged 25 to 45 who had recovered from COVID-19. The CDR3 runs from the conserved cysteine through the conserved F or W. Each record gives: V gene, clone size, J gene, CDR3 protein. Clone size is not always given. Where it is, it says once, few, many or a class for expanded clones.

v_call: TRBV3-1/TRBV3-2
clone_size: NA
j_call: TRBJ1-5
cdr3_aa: CASSQGNRVHNQPQHF

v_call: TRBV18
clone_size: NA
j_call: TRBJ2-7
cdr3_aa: CASSDGQGIHEQYF

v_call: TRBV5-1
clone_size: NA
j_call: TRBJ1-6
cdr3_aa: CASSLQGGLDSPLHF

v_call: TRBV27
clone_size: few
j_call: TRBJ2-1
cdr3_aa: CASSLARGPYNEQFF

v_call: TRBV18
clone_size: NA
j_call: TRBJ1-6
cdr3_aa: CASSPPQGGDSPLHF

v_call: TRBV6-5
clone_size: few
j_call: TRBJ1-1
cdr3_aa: CASSPQDRGRTEAFF

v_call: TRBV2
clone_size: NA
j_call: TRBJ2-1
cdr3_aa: CASSGDTNEQFF

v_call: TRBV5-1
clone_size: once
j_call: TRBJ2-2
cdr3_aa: CASSSGQNTGELFF

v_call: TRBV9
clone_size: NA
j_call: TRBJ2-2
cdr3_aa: CASSPGTSGGTGELFF

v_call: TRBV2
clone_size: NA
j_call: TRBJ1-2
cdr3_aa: CASNQQGYGYTF

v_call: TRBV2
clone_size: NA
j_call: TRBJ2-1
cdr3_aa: CASSRQGTFNEQFF

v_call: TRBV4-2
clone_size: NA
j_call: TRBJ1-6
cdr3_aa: CASSQETGGSSYNSPLHF

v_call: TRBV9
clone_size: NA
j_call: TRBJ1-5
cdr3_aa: CASSVGTEQPQHF

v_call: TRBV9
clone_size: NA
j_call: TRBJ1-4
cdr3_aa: CASSGGQGAGEKLFF

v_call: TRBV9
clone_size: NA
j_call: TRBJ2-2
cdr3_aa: CASSLTPQGGGVGGELFF

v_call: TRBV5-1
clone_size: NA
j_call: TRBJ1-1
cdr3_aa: CASSLTTGERGFF

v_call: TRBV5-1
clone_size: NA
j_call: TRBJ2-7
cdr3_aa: CASSRDRDYEQYF

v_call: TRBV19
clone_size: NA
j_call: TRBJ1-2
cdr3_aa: CASSTHTGRVPYGYTF

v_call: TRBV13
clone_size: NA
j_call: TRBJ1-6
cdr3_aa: CASSATGQGSSPLHF

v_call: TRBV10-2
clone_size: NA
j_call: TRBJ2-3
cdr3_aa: CASSESGTSGGYTQYF

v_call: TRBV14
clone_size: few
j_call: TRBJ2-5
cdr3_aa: CASSQNRGQETQYF

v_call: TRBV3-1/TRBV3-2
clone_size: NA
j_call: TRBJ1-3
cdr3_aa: CASSLTPSGNTIYF

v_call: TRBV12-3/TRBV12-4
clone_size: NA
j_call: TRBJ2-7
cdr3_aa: CASSLQGSYEQYF

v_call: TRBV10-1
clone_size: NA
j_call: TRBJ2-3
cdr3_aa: CASSPRAGGTAGEDTQYF

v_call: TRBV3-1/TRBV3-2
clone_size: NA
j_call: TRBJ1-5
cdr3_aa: CASSQPPSNQPQHF

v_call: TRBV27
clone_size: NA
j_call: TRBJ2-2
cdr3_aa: CATRPQGANTGELFF

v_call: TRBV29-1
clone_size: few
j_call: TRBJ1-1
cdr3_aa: CSTGGINLNTEAFF

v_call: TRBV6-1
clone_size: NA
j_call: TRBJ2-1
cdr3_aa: CASNTGTNEQFF

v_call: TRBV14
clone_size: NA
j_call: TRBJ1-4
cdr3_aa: CASSLSGGARGEKLFF

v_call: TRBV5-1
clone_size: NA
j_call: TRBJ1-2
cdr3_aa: CASNGDRADGYTF

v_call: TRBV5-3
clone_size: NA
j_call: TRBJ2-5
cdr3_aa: CARRSSGRTSETQYF

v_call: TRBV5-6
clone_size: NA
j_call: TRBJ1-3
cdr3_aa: CASSSSRVSGNTIYF

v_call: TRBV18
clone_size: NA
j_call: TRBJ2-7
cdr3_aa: CASSDGKSSYEQYF

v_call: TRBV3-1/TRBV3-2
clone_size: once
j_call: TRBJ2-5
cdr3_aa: CASSQFIGLLGQETQYF

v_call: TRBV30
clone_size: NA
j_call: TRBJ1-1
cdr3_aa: CAWGTGLNTEAFF

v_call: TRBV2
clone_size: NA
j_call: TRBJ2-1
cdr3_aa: CASTRESSYNEQFF

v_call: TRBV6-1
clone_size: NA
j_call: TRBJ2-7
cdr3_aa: CASSEAGTGGYEQYF

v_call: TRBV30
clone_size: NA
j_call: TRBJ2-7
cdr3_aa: CAWSSAVGAFSYEQYF

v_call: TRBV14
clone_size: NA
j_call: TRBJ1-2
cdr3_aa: CASSLNTLQGATGGYTF

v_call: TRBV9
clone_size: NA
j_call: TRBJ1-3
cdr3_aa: CASSVGGASGNTIYF

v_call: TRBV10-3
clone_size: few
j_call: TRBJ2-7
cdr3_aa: CAISDLQGVSSYEQYF

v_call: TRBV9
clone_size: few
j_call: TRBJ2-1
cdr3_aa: CASSVGRLADYNEQFF

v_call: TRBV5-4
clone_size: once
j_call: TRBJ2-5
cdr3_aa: CASSWDRGRGGTQYF

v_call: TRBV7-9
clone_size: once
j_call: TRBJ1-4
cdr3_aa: CASSFLSGYNEKLFF

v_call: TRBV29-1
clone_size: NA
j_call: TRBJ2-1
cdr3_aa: CSVEGLDSSYNEQFF

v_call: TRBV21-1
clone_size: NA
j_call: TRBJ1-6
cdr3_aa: CASSNGNRGGGKGNSPLHF

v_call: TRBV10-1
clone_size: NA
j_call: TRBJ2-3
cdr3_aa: CASSEQQGHSTDTQYF

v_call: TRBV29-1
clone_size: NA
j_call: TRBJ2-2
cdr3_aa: CSVGGAGELFF

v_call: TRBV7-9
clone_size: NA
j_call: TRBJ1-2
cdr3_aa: CASSLGQGTNYGYTF

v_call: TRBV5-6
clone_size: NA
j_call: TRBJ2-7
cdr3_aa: CASSQLGTGYYEQYF